This TCR beta chain was sequenced for a study of blood T cell repertoires in COVID-19. Study summary: COVID-19 samples from acute and convalescent phases originated in the United States, Italy and Spain.

Per the study methods: Amplifying reference gene primers gave estimates of nucleated cell counts. TCRdb's copy holds only in-frame clones and misses some; the assay was immunoSEQ multiplex PCR. The V and J calls and clone size come from that table; D and trimming were worked out from the DNA. The data contain 200,000 or so clones, 65% to 90% of them singletons. Across under 25 US areas, participants ranged in age from roughly 18 to 95 years. The CDR3 consists of 15 residues. Germline CDR1 and CDR2: DFQATT and SNEGSKA (reference sequence). Trimming shortened V by 3 bases and J by 7 bases, and 21 bases separated the two germline ends.

The receptor's source is a woman aged 40 to 55 with acute COVID-19. The sequencing sample was made of PBMCs or T cells enriched from blood (not recorded which). The rearrangement links TRBV20-1 to TRBJ1-2; D may be TRBD1 (6 bases). The CDR3 coding sequence is TGCAGTGCTAGTACGGACAGTTTAGTGGTTGGTGGCTACACCTTC. Its translation: CSASTDSLVVGGYTF.